The TCR beta chain under discussion was sequenced for a study of siplizumab effects on memory and regulatory T cells. Sequencing was performed with immunoSEQ multiplex PCR; in TCRdb, only in-frame clones are kept and a portion is missing. The sample lists roughly 100,000 clones; 93% were seen once. Germline CDR1 is SGHRS and CDR2 is YFSETQ. Trimming took off 0 bases at V and 5 bases at J, with 14 bases between the two ends. The CDR3 loop spans 15 amino acids. The source material was Tregs sorted from blood. The sequence came from a human donor in good health. The J gene is TRBJ2-5, the V gene TRBV5-1; D might be TRBD1 or TRBD2, each matching 5 bases. This CDR3 is CASSLADRGSETQYF. DNA for the CDR3: TGCGCCAGCAGCTTGGCCGACAGAGGGTCTGAGACCCAGTACTTC.